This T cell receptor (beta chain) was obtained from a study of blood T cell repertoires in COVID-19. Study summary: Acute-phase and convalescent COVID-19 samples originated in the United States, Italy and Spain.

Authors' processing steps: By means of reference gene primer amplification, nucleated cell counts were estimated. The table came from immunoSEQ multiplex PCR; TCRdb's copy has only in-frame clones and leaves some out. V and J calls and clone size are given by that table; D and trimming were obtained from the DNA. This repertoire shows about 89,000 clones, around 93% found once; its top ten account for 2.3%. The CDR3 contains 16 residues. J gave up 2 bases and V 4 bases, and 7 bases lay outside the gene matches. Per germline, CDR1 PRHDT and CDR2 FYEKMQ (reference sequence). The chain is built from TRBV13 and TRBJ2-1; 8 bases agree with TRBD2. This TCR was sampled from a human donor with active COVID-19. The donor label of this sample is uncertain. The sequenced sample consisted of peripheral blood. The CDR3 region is CASSSLTSEAYNEQFF. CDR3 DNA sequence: TGTGCCAGCAGCTCCCTGACTAGCGAGGCCTACAATGAGCAGTTCTTC.